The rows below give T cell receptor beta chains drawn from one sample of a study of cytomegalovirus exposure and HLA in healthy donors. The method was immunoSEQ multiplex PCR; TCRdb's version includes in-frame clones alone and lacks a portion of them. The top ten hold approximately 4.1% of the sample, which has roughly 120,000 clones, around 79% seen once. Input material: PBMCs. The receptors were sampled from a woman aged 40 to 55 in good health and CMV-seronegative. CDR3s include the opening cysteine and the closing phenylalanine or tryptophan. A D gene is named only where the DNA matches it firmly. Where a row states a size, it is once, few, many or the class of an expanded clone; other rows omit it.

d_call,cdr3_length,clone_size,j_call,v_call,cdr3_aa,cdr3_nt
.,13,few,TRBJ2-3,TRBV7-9,CASSRGPEGTQYF,TGTGCCAGCAGCCGAGGGCCGGAGGGTACGCAGTATTTT
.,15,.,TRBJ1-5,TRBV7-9,CASSLAHGGNQPQHF,TGTGCCAGCAGCTTAGCGCACGGGGGCAATCAGCCCCAGCATTTT
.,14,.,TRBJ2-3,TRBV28,CASAQQGRTDTQYF,TGTGCCAGCGCCCAACAGGGCCGCACAGATACGCAGTATTTT
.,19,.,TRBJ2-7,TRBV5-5,CASSLEDPFWGGRSYEQYF,TGTGCCAGCAGCTTGGAAGATCCGTTTTGGGGGGGCCGCTCCTACGAGCAGTACTTC
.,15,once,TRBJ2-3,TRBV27,CASSPPAAGTDTQYF,TGTGCCAGCAGTCCACCCGCGGCCGGCACAGATACGCAGTATTTT
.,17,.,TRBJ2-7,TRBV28,CASSFVPLLGSSYEQYF,TGTGCCAGCAGTTTTGTCCCCTTGTTAGGGAGCTCCTACGAGCAGTACTTC
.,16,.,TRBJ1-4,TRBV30,CAWSPHPPQGNEKLFF,TGTGCCTGGAGTCCCCACCCCCCGCAGGGTAATGAAAAACTGTTTTTT
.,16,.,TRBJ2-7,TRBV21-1,CASSNCGTGGLSEQYF,TGTGCCAGCAGCAATTGTGGGACAGGGGGTCTATCCGAGCAGTACTTC
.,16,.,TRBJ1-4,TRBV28,CASSGGGSATNEKLFF,TGTGCCAGCTCAGGCGGCGGGAGTGCAACTAATGAAAAACTGTTTTTT
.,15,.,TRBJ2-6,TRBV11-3,CASSLGTTGANVLTF,TGTGCCAGCAGCTTAGGGACAACTGGGGCCAACGTCCTGACTTTC
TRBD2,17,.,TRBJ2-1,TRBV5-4,CASSFGTSGGALDEQFF,TGTGCCAGCAGCTTCGGGACTAGCGGGGGGGCCTTAGATGAGCAGTTCTTC
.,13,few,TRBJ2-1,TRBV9,CASSGGDYNEQFF,TGTGCCAGCAGCGGGGGGGACTACAATGAGCAGTTCTTC
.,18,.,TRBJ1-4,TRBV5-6,CASSGNLEFGATNEKLFF,TGTGCCAGCAGCGGAAACTTGGAGTTCGGGGCAACTAATGAAAAACTGTTTTTT
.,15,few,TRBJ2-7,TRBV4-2,CASSQFASNSYEQYF,TGTGCCAGCAGCCAATTTGCTAGTAATTCCTACGAGCAGTACTTC
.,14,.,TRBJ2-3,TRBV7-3,CASSLLTSTDTQYF,TGTGCCAGCAGCCTCCTGACTAGCACAGATACGCAGTATTTT
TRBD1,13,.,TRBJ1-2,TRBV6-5,CATRQGFRYGYTF,TGTGCCACCCGACAGGGATTTCGCTATGGCTACACCTTC
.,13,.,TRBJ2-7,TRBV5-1,CASKISGSYEQYF,TGCGCCAGCAAAATCTCGGGTTCCTACGAGCAGTACTTC
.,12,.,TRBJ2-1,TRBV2,CASSEYDNEQFF,TGTGCCAGCAGCGAATATGACAATGAGCAGTTCTTC
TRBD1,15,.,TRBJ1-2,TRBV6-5,CASRPMTGGSYGYTF,TGTGCCAGCAGACCGATGACAGGGGGCTCCTATGGCTACACCTTC
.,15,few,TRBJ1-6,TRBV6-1,CASSAGLLENSPLHF,TGTGCCAGCAGTGCAGGGCTATTGGAAAATTCACCCCTCCACTTT
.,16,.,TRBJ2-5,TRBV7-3,CASSLIGAAHRAPQYF,TGTGCCAGCAGCTTAATAGGGGCAGCGCACCGGGCCCCCCAGTACTTC
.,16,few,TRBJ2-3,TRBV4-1,CASSQGHSGSTDTQYF,TGCGCCAGCAGCCAAGGTCACAGCGGATCCACAGATACGCAGTATTTT
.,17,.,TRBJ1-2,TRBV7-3,CASSLVGGPTHNYGYTF,TGTGCCAGCAGCTTAGTGGGGGGACCGACCCATAACTATGGCTACACCTTC
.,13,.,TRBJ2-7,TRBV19,CASSIDLRYEQYF,TGTGCCAGTAGTATAGATCTCCGCTACGAGCAGTACTTC